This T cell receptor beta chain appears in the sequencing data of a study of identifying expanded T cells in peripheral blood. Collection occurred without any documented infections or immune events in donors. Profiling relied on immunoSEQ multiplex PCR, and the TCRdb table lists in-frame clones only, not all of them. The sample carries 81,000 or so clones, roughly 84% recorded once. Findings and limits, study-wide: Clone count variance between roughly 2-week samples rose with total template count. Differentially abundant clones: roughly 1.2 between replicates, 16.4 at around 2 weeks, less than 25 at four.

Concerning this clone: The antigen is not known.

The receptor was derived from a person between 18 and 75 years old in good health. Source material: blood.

The CDR3 here is CASPSGRRFSTDTQYF. The CDR3 DNA follows: TGTGCCAGTCCTAGCGGGAGGCGGTTTAGCACAGATACGCAGTATTTT. V and J are TRBV2 and TRBJ2-3, with 11 bases that match TRBD2. V shed 9 bases and J 0 bases; nucleotides not matched to a gene: 8. Germline V gene lookup returns CDR1 SNHLY and CDR2 FYNNEI. The CDR3 loop spans 16 amino acids.